The 18 T cell receptor beta chains presented below share a single source sample, sequenced in a study of cytomegalovirus exposure and HLA in healthy donors. 60 Vbeta and 13 Jbeta primers were used in PCR. TCRdb keeps only in-frame clones here, not all; method: immunoSEQ multiplex PCR. The top ten hold nearly 6.5% of the sample, which has 150,000 to 200,000 clones, approximately 80% seen once. Sequencing was carried out using PBMCs. Source of these receptors: a man aged 50-60 years in good health and CMV-seropositive.

This CDR3 reads CAISETPGRGENTEAFF. CDR3 DNA: TGTGCCATCAGTGAGACCCCCGGTAGGGGTGAGAACACTGAAGCTTTCTTT. The chain couples TRBV10-3 to TRBJ1-1; D may be TRBD1 (5 bases). CDR1 and CDR2 from the germline V gene are ENHRY and SYGVKD. This CDR3 spans 17 amino acids. Deletions cut 2 bases from V and 1 base from J, with 17 bases between.

The rearrangement links TRBV15 to TRBJ2-1; D might be TRBD1 (6 bases). Between the trimmed V and J ends, which lost 5 bases and 4 bases, there was a span of 12 bases. The CDR3 has 14 amino acids. The germline V gene has CDR1 LNHNV and CDR2 YYDKDF (reference sequence). In nucleotides, the CDR3 is TGTGCCACCAGCCCCTTCCAGGGGTACAATGAGCAGTTCTTC. It encodes CATSPFQGYNEQFF.

This clone was seen more than once but under ten times. The rearrangement uses TRBV21-1 and TRBJ1-2. TRBV21-1 is termed a pseudogene. This CDR3 is 12 amino acids long. This CDR3 reads CASSKALGGYTF. The CDR3 DNA is TGTGCCAGCAGCAAAGCCCTCGGTGGCTACACCTTC.

The CDR3 coding sequence is TGTGCCAGCAGCTTGCGGCAGGAACAAATCTCTGGGGCCAACGTCCTGACTTTC. Encoded protein: CASSLRQEQISGANVLTF. This sequence joins TRBV5-5 and TRBJ2-6; no clear D gene. This CDR3 region has 18 residues. Germline values: CDR1 SGHKS, CDR2 YYEKEE (reference sequence). V was shortened by 1 base and J by 0 bases, with 14 bases between the two germline ends.

The chain recombines TRBV6-4 with TRBJ2-1; TRBD1 might be the D (6 bases). Trimming shortened V by 0 bases and J by 8 bases, and 14 bases separated the two germline ends. The CDR3 consists of 15 residues. CDR1 and CDR2 (germline): MRHNA, SNTAGT. The CDR3 DNA reads TGTGCCAGCAGTGACTCGCCGGGACAAAGGGATGAGCAGTTCTTC. Translated, it gives CASSDSPGQRDEQFF.

The CDR3 loop reads CASSFVTSGGANEQFF. Here the CDR3 DNA reads TGTGCCAGCAGCTTCGTGACTAGCGGGGGGGCCAATGAGCAGTTCTTC. This chain links TRBV5-8 with TRBJ2-1, with 14 bases identical to TRBD2. Germline V gene sequence: CDR1 SGHTS, CDR2 YDEGEE. The CDR3 sequence is 16 residues long. The V segment lost 2 bases and the J segment 6 bases; nucleotides outside the gene matches: 4.

The rearrangement uses TRBV15 and TRBJ2-2; possibly TRBD2 for D (6 bases). The germline V and J ends were trimmed by 5 bases and 7 bases, with 11 bases remaining between them. Germline CDR1 reads LNHNV; CDR2 reads YYDKDF (reference sequence). CDR3 length: 13 residues. The CDR3 loop is CATSYGRGGELFF. CDR3 DNA: TGTGCCACCAGCTACGGGCGGGGCGGGGAGCTGTTTTTT.

The genes are TRBV10-3 and TRBJ1-4, with TRBD1 matching 8 bases. Germline loops: CDR1 ENHRY, CDR2 SYGVKD. The CDR3 consists of 16 residues. Germline trimming cut 3 bases from V and 3 bases from J; bases unmatched to any gene: 6. This CDR3 reads CAISELRTGSNEKLFF. CDR3 DNA: TGTGCCATCAGTGAACTCCGGACAGGGTCTAATGAAAAACTGTTTTTT.

This clone has more than one count but fewer than ten. This rearrangement joins TRBV2 to TRBJ1-5; D not certain. Germline-derived CDR1 and CDR2 are SNHLY and FYNNEI. V dropped 1 base and J dropped 4 bases, with 14 bases sitting between them. The CDR3 has 16 amino acids. CDR3 nucleotide sequence: TGTGCCAGCAGTGAAGGCGGAAGGAGATCTAATCAGCCCCAGCATTTT. Residues: CASSEGGRRSNQPQHF.

The chain joins TRBV7-3 to TRBJ1-1; TRBD1 might be the D (6 bases). Trimming stripped 6 bases from V and 2 bases from J, with 16 bases between. Germline V gene lookup returns CDR1 SGHTA and CDR2 FQGTGA. This CDR3 is 15 amino acids long. The CDR3 region has the DNA TGTGCCAGCAGTTCTCATGGGGGGGGCAACACTGAAGCTTTCTTT. It is translated as CASSSHGGGNTEAFF.

The chain combines TRBV5-1 with TRBJ1-5; D remains ambiguous. The CDR3 runs to 17 residues. With 5 bases removed from V and 1 base from J, the gap between germline ends came to 19 bases. CDR1 SGHRS and CDR2 YFSETQ come from the germline V gene. DNA of the CDR3: TGCGCCAGCAGACCCGGTGCGGGGTCAGCGAGCAATCAGCCCCAGCATTTT. Amino acids: CASRPGAGSASNQPQHF.

The V call is TRBV7-8, the J call TRBJ2-2, with TRBD1 matching 9 bases. Trimming cost V 3 bases and J 4 bases; bases outside gene matches: 9. Germline V gene data show CDR1 as SGHVS and CDR2 as FQNEAQ. The CDR3 consists of 17 residues. CDR3 sequence: CASSFQPPDRGTGELFF. The DNA for the CDR3 is TGTGCCAGCAGCTTTCAACCCCCGGACAGGGGCACCGGGGAGCTGTTTTTT.

The rearrangement links TRBV5-1 to TRBJ2-3; TRBD1 might be the D (6 bases). Trimming removed 0 bases at V and 5 bases at J, with 13 bases between. Germline CDR1 is SGHRS and CDR2 is YFSETQ. The CDR3 has 15 amino acids. CDR3 nucleotides: TGCGCCAGCAGCTTGGTGGGGGCCCGCGGAGATACGCAGTATTTT. It codes for CASSLVGARGDTQYF. Supplemented by reference TRBV5-1 and TRBJ2-3, the full variable domain reads KAGVTQTPRYLIKTRGQQVTLSCSPISGHRSVSWYQQTPGQGLQFLFEYFSETQRNKGNFPGRFSGRQFSNSRSEMNVSTLELGDSALYLCASSLVGARGDTQYFGPGTRLTVL.

J is TRBJ2-1 and V is TRBV7-3, with unresolved D. The ends were cut back, 2 bases at V and 7 bases at J, with 9 bases in the middle. This CDR3 is built from 13 residues. Per germline, CDR1 SGHTA and CDR2 FQGTGA. The CDR3: CASSLELSNEQFF. The CDR3 coding sequence is TGTGCCAGCAGCTTAGAACTATCGAATGAGCAGTTCTTC. Full variable domain (missing parts from reference TRBV7-3 and TRBJ2-1): GAGVSQTPSNKVTEKGKYVELRCDPISGHTALYWYRQSLGQGPEFLIYFQGTGAADDSGLPNDRFFAVRPEGSVSTLKIQRTERGDSAVYLCASSLELSNEQFFGPGTRLTVL.

This clone was found once. The rearrangement uses TRBV21-1 and TRBJ1-4; whether TRBD1, the table's D call, matches the DNA was not checked. TRBV21-1 is a recognized pseudogene. CDR3 length equals 16 residues. CDR3 DNA: TGTGCCAGCAGCAAAGGGATACCGGGACAGGGGGACTCTGGGTTTTTT. It specifies CASSKGIPGQGDSGFF.

A word on this clone: A junction end diverges from the germline sequence, so it may reflect a read error. CDR3 nucleotides: TGTGCCAGCAGCTACTCTCGGGGGTTTAATGAAAAACTGTTTTTT. It is translated as CASSYSRGFNEKLFF. The genes are TRBV6-6 and TRBJ1-4, with a weak D call TRBD1 (5 bases). The germline V gene encodes CDR1 MNHNY and CDR2 SVGAGI (reference sequence). The CDR3 sequence is 15 residues long.

V and J are TRBV5-1 and TRBJ1-2; 8 bases fit TRBD1. After removal of 0 bases from V and 2 bases from J, the junction contained 3 bases not matched to a gene. CDR3 length: 15 residues. Germline-derived CDR1 and CDR2 are SGHRS and YFSETQ. The CDR3 region is CASSLAQGANYGYTF. CDR3 coding DNA: TGCGCCAGCAGCTTGGCGCAGGGGGCCAACTATGGCTACACCTTC.

Only a few counts were recorded for this clone. V gene TRBV27 combines with J gene TRBJ2-7; 7 nucleotides match TRBD1. After removal of 5 bases from V and 4 bases from J, the junction contained 14 bases not matched to a gene. The length of the CDR3 is 16 residues. Germline lookup yields CDR1 MNHEY and CDR2 SMNVEV (reference sequence). CDR3 DNA: TGTGCCAGCAGTGCCCCGGTGGACAGGAGGCCTTACGAGCAGTACGTC. It is translated as CASSAPVDRRPYEQYV.